The present entry profiles one TCR beta chain with its context. What it binds is not known. These data are taken from a study of identical twins. Via MiXCR, TCRdb re-called the 5' RACE reads, giving one row per CDR3 protein. The sample yields 570,000 or so distinct CDR3 sequences, just under 10% seen once. Study results and caveats: The more abundant beta clonotypes in cord blood had fewer insertions, and memory repertoires did not show this. Twin pairs had excess sharing that was weaker in beta out-of-frame sequences. Zero-insertion findings could be partly confounded by invariant cells (MAIT and iNKT cells).

CDR1 and CDR2 from the germline V gene are LGHNA and YNFKEQ. Deletions cut 0 bases from V and 6 bases from J, with 10 bases between. The CDR3 has 14 amino acids. The sample was also linked to a second study, of yellow fever vaccine responses in identical twins.

The sequence was collected from a woman younger than 30 in good health. The gene calls are TRBV4-2 and TRBJ2-3, with D perhaps TRBD1 (5 bases). Sequenced sample: PBMCs. In nucleotides, the CDR3 is TGTGCCAGCAGCCAAGAGGTAGGGGCGGATACGCAGTATTTT. Its translation: CASSQEVGADTQYF.